Listed below are T cell receptor beta chains from one sample, sequenced in a study of T cell responses to AZD1222 COVID-19 vaccine. Profiled with immunoSEQ multiplex PCR; TCRdb holds only in-frame clones, not every one. The table includes tens of thousands of clones, around nine tenths detected once. The sample in question was peripheral blood, obtained on day 0 of MenACWY control vaccination. All receptors come from an adult in good health. Both conserved end residues are part of each CDR3. A D gene is named only where the DNA matches it firmly. The listing skips clone size in some rows; elsewhere it reads once, few, many or a size class.

-	few	TRBV10-3	TRBJ2-2	CAISESKGNRGELFF	TGTGCCATCAGTGAGTCAAAAGGGAACCGGGGGGAGCTGTTTTTT
TRBD2	-	TRBV27	TRBJ2-7	CATGTTITYEQYF	TGTGCCACAGGGACTACCATCACCTACGAGCAGTACTTC
TRBD1	-	TRBV2	TRBJ2-7	CASSPGQGSDLEQYF	TGTGCCAGCAGTCCTGGACAGGGGTCCGATCTCGAGCAGTACTTC
-	-	TRBV28	TRBJ1-2	CASSQRLFNYGYTF	TGTGCCAGCAGTCAGAGACTTTTTAACTATGGCTACACCTTC
TRBD2	-	TRBV5-8	TRBJ2-7	CASTFTSGVNEQYF	TGTGCCAGCACCTTCACTAGCGGCGTCAACGAGCAGTACTTC
-	-	TRBV11-2	TRBJ2-7	CASSLLLGIAYEQYF	TGTGCCAGCAGCCTATTACTGGGAATTGCCTACGAGCAGTACTTC
-	-	TRBV11-2	TRBJ2-1	CASSSDPSSYNEQFF	TGTGCCAGCAGCTCTGACCCAAGCTCCTACAATGAGCAGTTCTTC
TRBD1	-	TRBV2	TRBJ1-2	CASRRTGNYGYTF	TGTGCCAGCCGTCGGACAGGAAACTATGGCTACACCTTC
TRBD1	-	TRBV2	TRBJ2-7	CASSLDRDYEQYF	TGTGCCAGCAGTTTAGACAGGGACTACGAGCAGTACTTC
-	-	TRBV12-3/TRBV12-4	TRBJ1-6	CASSHAGPPLHF	TGTGCCAGCAGTCACGCCGGGCCACCCCTCCACTTT
TRBD1	few	TRBV28	TRBJ1-5	CASTAAPTGLRPQHF	TGTGCCAGCACCGCCGCTCCGACAGGGTTAAGGCCCCAGCATTTT
-	-	TRBV4-1	TRBJ1-1	CASSPDSSEAFF	TGCGCCAGCAGCCCAGATAGTAGTGAAGCTTTCTTT
-	once	TRBV29-1	TRBJ2-7	CSVGLETGQQYF	TGCAGCGTTGGTCTGGAGACCGGTCAGCAGTACTTC
TRBD1	-	TRBV6-1	TRBJ1-6	CASSAPRAGTGTNSPLHF	TGTGCCAGCAGTGCACCCCGCGCCGGGACAGGGACTAATTCACCCCTCCACTTT
-	-	TRBV4-3	TRBJ2-7	CASSLSGGSSYEQYF	TGCGCCAGCAGCCTTTCCGGAGGGAGCTCCTACGAGCAGTACTTC
-	-	TRBV27	TRBJ2-2	CASSLRTGELFF	TGTGCCAGCAGTTTGAGGACCGGGGAGCTGTTTTTT
-	-	TRBV3-1/TRBV3-2	TRBJ2-1	CASSRTRGNEQFF	TGTGCCAGCAGCCGCACAAGGGGCAATGAGCAGTTCTTC
TRBD1	-	TRBV19	TRBJ2-3	CASTGESVADTQYF	TGTGCCAGCACAGGGGAGTCGGTCGCAGATACGCAGTATTTT
-	-	TRBV5-4	TRBJ1-1	CASSNSLGTEAFF	TGTGCCAGCAGTAATAGCCTGGGCACTGAAGCTTTCTTT
TRBD1	-	TRBV6-5	TRBJ1-1	CASNTLFGQGTEAFF	TGTGCCAGCAACACCCTTTTCGGACAGGGCACTGAAGCTTTCTTT
-	-	TRBV6-5	TRBJ2-2	CASSILGANGELFF	TGTGCCAGCAGTATCCTCGGGGCCAACGGGGAGCTGTTTTTT
-	-	TRBV14	TRBJ1-2	CASSQTSDRVEGYTF	TGTGCCAGCAGCCAAACGTCAGACAGAGTAGAAGGCTACACCTTC
-	-	TRBV6-2/TRBV6-3	TRBJ1-1	CASSSTGQNTEAFF	TGTGCCAGCAGCAGTACCGGGCAGAACACTGAAGCTTTCTTT
-	-	TRBV6-2/TRBV6-3	TRBJ2-2	CASSPWAQGRGELFF	TGTGCCAGCAGCCCGTGGGCCCAGGGACGCGGGGAGCTGTTTTTT